This T cell receptor (beta chain) was found in a study of blood T cell repertoires in COVID-19. Study processing details: From reference gene primer amplification, estimates of nucleated cell counts were derived. The method was immunoSEQ multiplex PCR; TCRdb's version includes in-frame clones alone and lacks a portion of them. D and trimming come from the DNA, and the V and J calls and clone size come from that table. The repertoire holds a few hundred thousand clones, with roughly 85% as singletons. Germline lookup yields CDR1 SGHTS and CDR2 YDEGEE. The V gene end was trimmed by 4 bases and the J gene end by 6 bases; junction bases not matched to a gene: 8. The CDR3 has 15 amino acids.

The rearrangement joins TRBV5-8 to TRBJ2-2; 8 positions match TRBD1. The clonotype comes from a woman aged 18-30 years with acute or convalescent COVID-19. The sequencing input was peripheral blood. The CDR3 sequence is CASSPKQGVPGELFF. The CDR3 nucleotides are TGTGCCAGCAGCCCGAAACAGGGGGTGCCCGGGGAGCTGTTTTTT.